This T cell receptor beta chain is drawn from a study of blood T cell repertoires in COVID-19 (TCRdb year 2020). About the study as a whole: Samples covering the acute and convalescent phases of COVID-19 were provided by collaborators in the United States, Italy and Spain. The prospective study material was composed of cDNA or gDNA derived from T cells, B-cell-depleted T cells, or PBMCs. Subjects who had been exposed to COVID-19, were actively infected with it, or had recovered from it provided the deeply sampled blood TCRbeta repertoires that made up the dataset. The repertoires were released in a freely available public database intended as a resource for research on the immune response to SARS-CoV-2. The samples were drawn from two sources: the first 160 participants of the ongoing ImmuneRACE study, and approximately 1,300 subjects contributed by 6 global collaborators. Sample metadata almost always included a de-identified subject ID, COVID-19 status, age in years and sex. HLA class I and class II types, where available, came from metadata supplied by the sample provider rather than from assay-based typing.

TCRbeta CDR3 regions were amplified from genomic DNA by means of the immunoSEQ Assay, a bias-controlled multiplex PCR. In the source study's methods: The number of nucleated cells in each sample was estimated from the amplification of reference gene primers within the assay. Sequence reads were collapsed and filtered to measure the absolute abundance of every unique TCRbeta CDR3 rearrangement. For each sample, productive Simpson clonality was calculated as the square root of Simpson's diversity index across productive rearrangements. Sourced from immuneACCESS, this table was stored by TCRdb with only in-frame sequences that have V and J called. A share of the clones is absent; for the studies checked, an unresolved V gene accounts for under half, and the remainder has no known explanation. V and J calls and clone size come straight from that table; D and trimming were deduced from the DNA. Present in this sample are approximately 27,000 clones, approximately 92% of which were seen just once. The ten top clones hold over 40% of the sample.

Here is what the overall study found, with its caveats: The quantity of clinical and demographic metadata differed by source and by participant and was supplied without curation.

As regards this clone: No antigen is known for it. Base qualities are not recorded, but no much larger clone differs from it by a single base.

Each collaborating institution followed its own protocols to collect whole blood in K2EDTA tubes. For TCRbeta analysis, collaborators shipped samples in one of three forms: frozen whole blood, isolated PBMCs, or DNA extracted from either of those sample types. Trimming accounts for 0 bases at V and 3 bases at J, while the number of junction bases matched to no gene is 4. Including cysteine and phenylalanine, the CDR3 has 15 amino acids. Only CDR3 DNA remains: 45 bases, in frame from the first base. In the germline V gene, CDR1 corresponds to SGHRS and CDR2 to YFSETQ. This clonotype originated in a human donor with acute or convalescent COVID-19. The donor label of this sample is uncertain. The sample consisted of peripheral blood. The sequence links TRBV5-1 to TRBJ2-7; 9 of the junction bases match TRBD2. In nucleotide form, the sequence is TGCGCCAGCAGCTTGGCTAGCGGGATAATCTACGAGCAGTACTTC. It specifies CASSLASGIIYEQYF.